The 21 T cell receptor beta chains reported below all come from one sample, sequenced in a study of T cells in Graves' hyperthyroidism and ophthalmopathy. RNA transcripts were the template for amplifying TCR beta CDR3 regions. RT-PCR in the first round (using the HTBI primer set) targeted the TCR CDR3. TCRdb re-called the multiplex PCR reads through MiXCR, storing one row per CDR3 protein. The sample carries about 360,000 distinct CDR3 sequences, roughly 13% recorded once. Sequences were obtained from blood. These receptors all stem from a woman younger than 35 with Graves' hyperthyroidism.

This clonotype showed up many times. The chain is built from TRBV27 and TRBJ2-5; no clear D. The CDR3 is made up of 13 amino acids. CDR1 is MNHEY, CDR2 SMNVEV, per germline (reference sequence). Trimming cost V 4 bases and J 1 base, with 7 bases left between them. CDR3 nucleotides: TGTGCCAGCAGTTATTCGACCCAAGAGACCCAGTACTTC. It is translated as CASSYSTQETQYF.

Ten or more counts support this clonotype. The chain combines TRBV2 with TRBJ1-4, with 7 positions matching TRBD1. Trimming took 6 bases from V and 8 from J; bases not matched to a gene: 3. Germline loops: CDR1 SNHLY, CDR2 FYNNEI. This CDR3 is built from 12 residues. CDR3 loop: CASRTDREKLFF. DNA for the CDR3: TGTGCCAGCAGAACGGACAGGGAAAAACTGTTTTTT.

There are a few counts of this clonotype. This sequence may be a read error, since a much larger clone differs from it by one base. V usage is TRBV7-8 and J usage is TRBJ2-3, with TRBD2 matching 8 bases. V lost 1 base and J lost 8; bases outside the gene matches: 8. Germline assignment: CDR1 SGHVS and CDR2 FQNEAQ. The CDR3 contains 15 residues. The CDR3 is CASSLDGGVAGTQYF. In DNA form, the CDR3 reads TGTGCCAGCAGCTTAGACGGGGGGGTGGCAGGTACGCAGTATTTT.

This clonotype is a singleton in its sample. The chain recombines TRBV11-3 with TRBJ2-7, with D perhaps TRBD1 (6 bases). Germline values: CDR1 SGHNT, CDR2 YENEEA. This CDR3 spans 15 amino acids. V was clipped by 1 base and J by 3 bases, with 13 bases between them. CDR3 in DNA: TGTGCCAGCAGCTTAGTCCCTAAGGGGGACTACGAGCAGTACTTC. This translates into CASSLVPKGDYEQYF. Using reference TRBV11-3 and TRBJ2-7 for the parts outside the CDR3, the full variable domain is EAGVVQSPRYKIIEKKQPVAFWCNPISGHNTLYWYLQNLGQGPELLIRYENEEAVDDSQLPKDRFSAERLKGVDSTLKIQPAELGDSAVYLCASSLVPKGDYEQYFGPGTRLTVT.

This clonotype was observed a few times. This chain uses TRBV6-2 or TRBV6-3 with TRBJ1-5; tentative D call: TRBD1 (6 bases). Germline CDR1 reads MNHEY; CDR2 reads SVGEGT. CDR3 length: 17 amino acids. The germline V and J ends were trimmed by 1 base and 2 bases, with 15 bases remaining between them. This CDR3 is CASSYLGRGSGNQPQHF. CDR3 DNA: TGTGCCAGCAGTTACTTGGGCAGGGGTTCGGGCAATCAGCCCCAGCATTTT.

This clonotype showed up just a few times. The rearrangement links TRBV5-1 to TRBJ2-7, with TRBD1 matching over 8 bases. V gave up 4 bases and J gave up 6 bases; unmatched junction bases: 9. CDR3 size: 14 residues. Looked up from germline, CDR1 is SGHRS and CDR2 is YFSETQ. The DNA of the CDR3 is TGCGCCAGCAGCATCGGGACAGGCGCCTTCGAGCAGTACTTC. This gives the protein CASSIGTGAFEQYF.

The chain recombines TRBV28 with TRBJ1-1; D is ambiguous. Per germline, CDR1 MDHEN and CDR2 SYDVKM. The V gene lost 5 bases and the J gene lost 0 bases, with 13 bases spanning the gap. The length of the CDR3 is 15 residues. The CDR3 coding sequence is TGTGCCAGCAGTCCCCCTAGAGGGATGAACACTGAAGCTTTCTTT. Translated, it gives CASSPPRGMNTEAFF.

This clonotype has a count of ten or more. V and J are TRBV19 and TRBJ2-2; D gene ambiguous. V lost 6 bases and J lost 3, with 11 bases in between. The CDR3 loop spans 14 amino acids. Looked up from germline, CDR1 is LNHDA and CDR2 is SQIVND (reference sequence). The CDR3 DNA follows: TGTGCCAGTAGCGTCCTCTCGGACACCGGGGAGCTGTTTTTT. Translating gives CASSVLSDTGELFF.

This clonotype was observed many times. The chain has TRBV6-1 and TRBJ2-7, with 7 bases lining up with TRBD2. Germline V gives CDR1 MNHNS, CDR2 SASEGT. CDR3 size: 15 residues. Trimming at V came to 10 bases and at J to 5 bases, leaving 17 bases not matched to a gene. Here the CDR3 DNA reads TGTGCCATATTGGGAGGGCCGAGGGCAGGGAACGAGCAGTACTTC. Its protein product is CAILGGPRAGNEQYF.

This clonotype occurred many times. V usage is TRBV6-1 and J usage is TRBJ2-7; D ambiguous. Germline V gives CDR1 MNHNS, CDR2 SASEGT. V gave up 0 bases and J gave up 3 bases, with 12 bases separating them. The CDR3 has 15 amino acids. In nucleotides, the CDR3 is TGTGCCAGCAGTGAAGCGCTAGACCTGGGCTACGAGCAGTACTTC. It translates to CASSEALDLGYEQYF.

This clonotype has ten or more counts. V and J are TRBV18 and TRBJ2-7; D is unresolved. Germline CDR1 KGHSH, CDR2 LQKENI. V was shortened by 0 bases and J by 2 bases, with 5 bases between the two germline ends. This CDR3 is 13 amino acids long. The CDR3 DNA reads TGTGCCAGCTCACCACCTTACCCCTACGAGCAGTACTTC. Protein sequence: CASSPPYPYEQYF.

This clonotype was picked up many times. The rearrangement uses TRBV3-1 and TRBJ2-5; D gene unclear. Germline V lookup: CDR1 LGHDT, CDR2 YNNKEL (reference sequence). The CDR3 extends over 18 amino acids. V lost 1 base and J lost 0, with 18 bases in between. The CDR3 loop is CASSQVPPIYEYQETQYF. CDR3 nucleotide sequence: TGTGCCAGCAGCCAAGTCCCCCCCATTTATGAGTACCAAGAGACCCAGTACTTC.

The chain combines TRBV11-1 with TRBJ2-1; tentatively, D is TRBD2 (6 bases). The V end was cut by 1 base, the J end by 2 bases, with 15 bases between. Looked up from germline, CDR1 is SGHAT and CDR2 is FQDESV (reference sequence). This CDR3 contains 17 residues. The DNA for the CDR3 is TGTGCCAGCAGCTTAGGGAGGGTGGGGAAGACCTACAATGAGCAGTTCTTC. Amino acids: CASSLGRVGKTYNEQFF.

This clonotype occurred a few times. This chain uses TRBV20-1 with TRBJ1-2; D is ambiguous. Germline assignment: CDR1 DFQATT and CDR2 SNEGSKA (reference sequence). This CDR3 spans 13 amino acids. Trimming left V 0 bases short and J 2 bases short, with 7 bases between. The CDR3 here is CSARDPGNYGYTF. CDR3 nucleotides: TGCAGTGCTAGAGATCCGGGGAACTATGGCTACACCTTC.

There are many counts of this clonotype. The rearrangement links TRBV12-3 or TRBV12-4 to TRBJ2-3; D is undetermined. The CDR3 consists of 13 residues. V was shortened by 6 bases and J by 6 bases, with 13 bases between the two germline ends. The chain's CDR3 is CASSRRATDTQYF. CDR3 DNA: TGTGCCAGCAGCCGCCGGGCCACCGATACGCAGTATTTT.

This clonotype has at least ten counts. This chain connects TRBV18 to TRBJ2-5; TRBD2 matches 11 bases. CDR1 and CDR2 from the germline V gene are KGHSH and LQKENI. CDR3 size: 17 residues. Germline trimming cut 3 bases from V and 5 bases from J; bases unmatched to any gene: 11. CDR3 in DNA: TGTGCCAGCTCACCTCCCCTGACTAGCGGGGATCGGGAGACCCAGTACTTC. Translated, it gives CASSPPLTSGDRETQYF.

In this sample, this clonotype turned up many times. The gene calls are TRBV5-1 and TRBJ2-3, with a weak D call TRBD2 (6 bases). CDR1 is SGHRS, CDR2 YFSETQ, per germline. V was shortened by 3 bases and J by 6 bases, with 20 bases between the two germline ends. This CDR3 region has 16 residues. CDR3 bases: TGCGCCAGCAGCTCCGCAATCAGACTAGGTGGGGATACGCAGTATTTT. Encoded protein: CASSSAIRLGGDTQYF.

The chain links TRBV7-2 to TRBJ2-4; D might be TRBD1 (5 bases). Germline V gene lookup returns CDR1 SGHTA and CDR2 FQGNSA. Trimming took 5 bases from V and 13 from J, leaving 21 bases between them. The CDR3 is 14 residues long. The CDR3 region has the DNA TGTGCCAGCAGCCAAGGGGCAGCGAGCAGGGTACAGTACTTC. This gives the protein CASSQGAASRVQYF. The full variable domain, completed using reference TRBV7-2 and TRBJ2-4, is GAGVSQSPSNKVTEKGKDVELRCDPISGHTALYWYRQSLGQGLEFLIYFQGNSAPDKSGLPSDRFSAERTGGSVSTLTIQRTQQEDSAVYLCASSQGAASRVQYFGAGTRLSVL.

This chain connects TRBV2 to TRBJ1-2; possibly TRBD1 for D (5 bases). The CDR3 contains 14 residues. From germline, CDR1 is SNHLY and CDR2 FYNNEI. Trimming took off 6 bases at V and 0 bases at J, with 11 bases between the two ends. CDR3 in DNA: TGTGCCAGCAGGAATCCAGGGCCTAACTATGGCTACACCTTC. Encoded protein: CASRNPGPNYGYTF.

This clonotype was seen many times. V and J are TRBV7-8 and TRBJ2-1, with D possibly called TRBD1 or TRBD2 (5 bases each). This CDR3 has 15 amino acids. Trimming took off 2 bases at V and 2 bases at J, with 10 bases between the two ends. Germline CDR1 is SGHVS and CDR2 is FQNEAQ. CDR3 protein: CASSLMGVTYNEQFF. CDR3 nucleotides: TGTGCCAGCAGCTTAATGGGGGTTACCTACAATGAGCAGTTCTTC.

The chain carries TRBV7-9 and TRBJ2-7; 10 bases fit TRBD2. The CDR3 has 17 amino acids. Germline V lookup: CDR1 SEHNR, CDR2 FQNEAQ (reference sequence). The V gene end was trimmed by 1 base and the J gene end by 4 bases; junction bases not matched to a gene: 10. The CDR3: CASSLVASGRAAYEQYF. The CDR3 DNA is TGTGCCAGCAGCTTAGTTGCTAGCGGGAGAGCGGCGTACGAGCAGTACTTC.